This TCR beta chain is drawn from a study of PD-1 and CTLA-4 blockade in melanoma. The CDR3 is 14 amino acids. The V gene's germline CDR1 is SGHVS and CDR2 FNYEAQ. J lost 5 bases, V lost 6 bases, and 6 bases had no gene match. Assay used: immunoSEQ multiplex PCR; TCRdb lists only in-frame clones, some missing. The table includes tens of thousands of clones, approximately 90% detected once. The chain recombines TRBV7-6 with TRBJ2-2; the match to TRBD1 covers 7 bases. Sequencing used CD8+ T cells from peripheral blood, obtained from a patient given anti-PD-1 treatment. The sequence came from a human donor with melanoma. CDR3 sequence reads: CASSSTGLTGELFF. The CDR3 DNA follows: TGTGCCAGCAGTTCGACAGGGTTGACCGGGGAGCTGTTTTTT.